This record covers a single T cell receptor beta chain. Treatment in this sample: randomized to nivolumab then ipilimumab (arm A) or the reverse (arm B). DNA-damaging chemotherapy had not been given to any patient beforehand. Live CD3+CD8+ CD19− CD56− cells were sorted from PBMCs. This sample is drawn from a study of sequential checkpoint blockade in melanoma. Study-level information: Randomization was 1:1 between first-line nivolumab→ipilimumab and ipilimumab→nivolumab. Each arm's sequence ended with maintenance nivolumab.

Data came from immunoSEQ multiplex PCR; TCRdb stores just in-frame clones and leaves some out. Among some 5,100 clones listed, around 75% were seen once. Germline V lookup: CDR1 SGDLS, CDR2 YYNGEE. Germline trimming cut 2 bases from V and 2 bases from J; bases unmatched to any gene: 6. The CDR3 consists of 15 residues. The chain joins TRBV9 to TRBJ2-7; 8 bases map to TRBD1. The sample consisted of CD8+ T cells sorted from blood (inferred from file names), taken from a patient given nivolumab and ipilimumab in sequence. This sequence originates from a human patient with melanoma. Some clones in this sample may be carry-over from other donors' samples. The CDR3 sequence is CASSVGQGETYEQYF. In DNA form, the CDR3 reads TGTGCCAGCAGCGTCGGACAGGGTGAAACCTACGAGCAGTACTTC.